Below are 10 T cell receptor beta chains sequenced from a single sample in a study of blood T cell repertoires in COVID-19. TCRdb keeps only in-frame clones here, not all; method: immunoSEQ multiplex PCR. The table shows about 200,000 clones, with around 86% occurring only once. The sample taken for sequencing was PBMCs or T cells enriched from blood (not recorded which). These receptors were collected from a man aged 35 to 55 with acute COVID-19.

V usage is TRBV2 and J usage is TRBJ2-3; 7 nucleotides agree with TRBD1. With V trimmed by 6 bases and J by 2 bases, 8 bases remained unmatched. There are 15 residues in the CDR3. Germline CDR1 is SNHLY and CDR2 is FYNNEI. The CDR3 nucleotides are TGTGCCAGCAGCCTGAGGGACAGTTCCACAGATACGCAGTATTTT. It encodes CASSLRDSSTDTQYF.

The CDR3 DNA reads as TGTGCCAGTAGTATAGCGCTGAGGACTAGCGGACACAATGAGCAGTTCTTC. Its translation: CASSIALRTSGHNEQFF. This chain connects TRBV19 to TRBJ2-1; 10 bases align to TRBD2. This CDR3 has 17 amino acids. V lost 1 base, J lost 5 bases, and 8 bases stayed unmatched. Germline V lookup: CDR1 LNHDA, CDR2 SQIVND (reference sequence).

The rearrangement uses TRBV24-1 and TRBJ2-3, with D possibly matching TRBD1 (6 bases). Trimming removed 4 bases from V and 8 bases from J, with 15 bases in between. This CDR3 region has 14 residues. The germline V gene encodes CDR1 KGHDR and CDR2 SFDVKD. The CDR3 region is CATSDYQTGATQYF. CDR3 coding DNA: TGTGCCACCAGTGACTACCAGACAGGTGCTACGCAGTATTTT.

V usage is TRBV10-3 and J usage is TRBJ2-1, with a weak D call TRBD2 (6 bases). Germline V CDR1 and CDR2: ENHRY, SYGVKD. The CDR3 has 12 residues. V was pared by 10 bases and J by 5 bases, with 12 bases between. CDR3 in amino acids: CATSGGNNEQFF. The CDR3 region has the DNA TGTGCCACAAGTGGAGGGAACAATGAGCAGTTCTTC.

The chain combines TRBV28 with TRBJ1-3, with TRBD1 matching over 9 bases. The germline gives CDR1 MDHEN, CDR2 SYDVKM. Unmatched junction bases numbered 7, after V lost 5 bases and J lost 2 bases. The CDR3 spans 16 residues. The CDR3 bases are TGTGCCAGCAGTCTCCCGGGACAGGGCCCTGGAAACACCATATATTTT. Its protein is CASSLPGQGPGNTIYF.

V usage is TRBV9 and J usage is TRBJ2-1; TRBD2 matches at 12 bases. J was trimmed by 4 bases and V by 4 bases; bases with no gene match: 3. CDR1 and CDR2 (germline): SGDLS, YYNGEE. CDR3 length equals 15 residues. As DNA, the CDR3 is TGTGCCAGCAGCCCTGGACTAGCGGGGTACAATGAGCAGTTCTTC. Amino acid sequence: CASSPGLAGYNEQFF.

The chain links TRBV28 to TRBJ1-6; D is perhaps TRBD1 (6 bases). The V gene lost 5 bases and the J gene lost 5 bases, with 13 bases spanning the gap. From germline, CDR1 is MDHEN and CDR2 SYDVKM. The CDR3 sequence is 15 residues long. CDR3 residues: CASSRAGVNNSPLHF. The CDR3 DNA reads as TGTGCCAGCAGTCGGGCAGGGGTAAATAATTCACCCCTCCACTTT.

V and J are TRBV3-1 (or the pseudogene TRBV3-2) and TRBJ2-7, with 12 bases aligning to TRBD2. There are 16 residues in the CDR3. Trimming took 5 bases from V and 1 from J; bases not matched to a gene: 6. The V gene's germline CDR1 is LGHDT and CDR2 YNNKEL (reference sequence). CDR3 in DNA: TGTGCCAGCAGCTCCCGGACTAGCGGGAATTCCTACGAGCAGTACTTC. It encodes CASSSRTSGNSYEQYF.

This clone has just one count. The V call is TRBV5-4, the J call TRBJ1-3, with D unclear. V was trimmed by 1 base and J by 5 bases, leaving 7 bases between them. Germline CDR1 reads SGHNT; CDR2 reads YYREEE (reference sequence). This CDR3 is built from 13 residues. For the CDR3, the DNA is TGTGCCAGCAGCTTGATCGGTCGAAACACCATATATTTT. It is translated as CASSLIGRNTIYF.

This clone has only a few counts. The rearrangement uses TRBV9 and TRBJ2-3; TRBD1 agrees at 8 bases. With 4 bases clipped from V and 6 bases from J, the junction kept 4 bases outside the gene matches. The CDR3 runs 13 residues. Per the germline V gene, CDR1 is SGDLS and CDR2 is YYNGEE. The CDR3 DNA reads TGTGCCAGCAGCCCTCGGACAGGGGATACGCAGTATTTT. Its protein product is CASSPRTGDTQYF.